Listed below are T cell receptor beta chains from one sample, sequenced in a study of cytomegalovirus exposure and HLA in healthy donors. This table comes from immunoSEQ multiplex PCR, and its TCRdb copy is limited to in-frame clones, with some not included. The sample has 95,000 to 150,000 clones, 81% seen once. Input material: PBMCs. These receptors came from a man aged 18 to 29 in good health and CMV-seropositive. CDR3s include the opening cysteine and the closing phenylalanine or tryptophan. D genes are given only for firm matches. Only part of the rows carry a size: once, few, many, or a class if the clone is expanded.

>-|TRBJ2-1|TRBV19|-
TGTGCCAGTAATTCACAGGGTGACTACAATGAGCAGTTCTTC
CASNSQGDYNEQFF
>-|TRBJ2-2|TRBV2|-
TGTGCCAGCAAAGGCGGAGTTAACACCGGGGAGCTGTTTTTT
CASKGGVNTGELFF
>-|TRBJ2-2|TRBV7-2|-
TGTGCCAGCAGCTTTGGACAGCGGTTCACCGGGGAGCTGTTTTTT
CASSFGQRFTGELFF
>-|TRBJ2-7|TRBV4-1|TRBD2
TGCGCCAGCAGCCAAGATTCGGGCCTAGCGGGCCCTTTTACCTACGAGCAGTACTTC
CASSQDSGLAGPFTYEQYF
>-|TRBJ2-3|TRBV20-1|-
TGCAGTGCTAGAGCCAGAGATACGCAGTATTTT
CSARARDTQYF
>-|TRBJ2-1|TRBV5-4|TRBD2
TGTGCCAGCAGCGGGCGGGGGTACAATGAGCAGTTCTTC
CASSGRGYNEQFF
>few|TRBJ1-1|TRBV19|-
TGTGCCAGTAGTCCGACGACAGTTTCCCACACTGAAGCTTTCTTT
CASSPTTVSHTEAFF
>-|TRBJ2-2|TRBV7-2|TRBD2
TGTGCCAGCAGCTTGACTAGCGGGAGGGCCGGGGAGCTGTTTTTT
CASSLTSGRAGELFF
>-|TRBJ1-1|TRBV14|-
TGTGCCAGCAGCCCCCTGAAGACAGGAAAGAACACTGAAGCTTTCTTT
CASSPLKTGKNTEAFF
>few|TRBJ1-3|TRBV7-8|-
TGTGCCAGCAGCCTCGGGACTACTGGAAACACCATATATTTT
CASSLGTTGNTIYF
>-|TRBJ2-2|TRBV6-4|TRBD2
TGTGCCAGCAGTAAGACTAGCGGGACCGAGATTAACACCGGGGAGCTGTTTTTT
CASSKTSGTEINTGELFF